The T cell receptor beta chain described here comes from a study of blood T cell repertoires in COVID-19 (TCRdb year 2020). With regard to the full study: Samples from collaborators originated in the United States, Italy and Spain and spanned both the acute and convalescent phases of COVID-19. The dataset comprised deeply sampled blood TCRbeta repertoires from subjects exposed to, actively infected with, or recovered from COVID-19. The samples were drawn from two sources: the first 160 participants of the ongoing ImmuneRACE study, and over 950 subjects contributed by 6 global collaborators. Where HLA class I and class II types were available, the types were taken from metadata supplied by the sample provider, not from assay-based typing. The sample metadata nearly always contained a de-identified subject ID, COVID-19 status, age in years and sex. The material from the prospective study consisted of cDNA or gDNA derived from T cells, B-cell-depleted T cells, or PBMCs. The repertoires were released in a freely available public database intended as a resource for research on the immune response to SARS-CoV-2.

The collaborating institutions used their own protocols to collect whole blood in K2EDTA tubes. For TCRbeta analysis, collaborators shipped samples in one of three forms: frozen whole blood, isolated PBMCs, or DNA extracted from either of those sample types. From its cysteine to its phenylalanine, the CDR3 spans 11 amino acids. Left in the record is the CDR3 DNA by itself, 33 bases read in frame from the first base. Per the germline V gene, SGDLS is the CDR1 and YYNGEE is the CDR2. The germline ends are 9 bases apart after V is trimmed by 4 bases and J by 7 bases. TCRbeta CDR3 regions were amplified from genomic DNA using the immunoSEQ Assay, a bias-controlled multiplex PCR. Processing in the source paper ran as follows. The number of nucleated cells in each sample was estimated by amplification of reference gene primers within the assay. Sequence reads were collapsed and filtered to measure the absolute abundance of every unique TCRbeta CDR3 rearrangement. For each sample, productive Simpson clonality was calculated as the square root of Simpson's diversity index across productive rearrangements. In its TCRdb copy, this immuneACCESS table keeps in-frame sequences only and misses some clones. Where compared with another copy, unresolved V genes explain less than half of these, and the others have no known cause. V and J calls and clone size are those listed in that table; D and trimming were worked out from the DNA. In all, the sample holds just over 7,500 clones, and more than 60% of those were seen once. Jointly, the top ten make up 15% to 20% of the sample.

Findings and caveats that apply to the study as a whole: How much clinical and demographic metadata was included differed by source and by participant, and the metadata was provided uncurated.

This clone is a singleton in its sample. There is no known antigen for this receptor. No quality values exist for individual bases; no much larger clone is one base distant. This TCR was sampled from a human donor in a cohort sampled during active COVID-19. Rearrangement joined TRBV9 to TRBJ2-7; a tentative D match to TRBD2 spans 6 bases. Material: peripheral blood. The nucleotide sequence is TGTGCCAGCAGCCCGGGGGAGGAGCAGTACTTC. Its translation reads: CASSPGEEQYF.